This T cell receptor beta chain comes out of a study of blood T cell repertoires in COVID-19. Study in general: The study drew acute and convalescent COVID-19 samples from the United States, Italy and Spain. T cells, B-cell-depleted T cells, or PBMCs supplied cDNA or gDNA.

This CDR3 spans 13 amino acids. The germline CDR1 and CDR2 sequences are GTSNPN and SVGIG (reference sequence). V was pared by 5 bases and J by 3 bases, with 13 bases between. Authors' processing steps: Cell counts per sample came from amplifying reference gene primers. This table comes from immunoSEQ multiplex PCR, and its TCRdb copy is limited to in-frame clones, with some not included. V, J and clone size were drawn from that table, and D and trimming were deduced from the DNA. The sample contains about 53,000 clones, about 86% of which appear only once. V gene TRBV30 combines with J gene TRBJ1-1, with a tentative D call TRBD1 (5 bases). The source of this sequence is a man in his fifties or sixties with acute or convalescent COVID-19. The sequenced sample was peripheral blood. The CDR3 region has the DNA TGTGCCTGGGACCAGGGATGGGACACTGAAGCTTTCTTT. Protein product: CAWDQGWDTEAFF.